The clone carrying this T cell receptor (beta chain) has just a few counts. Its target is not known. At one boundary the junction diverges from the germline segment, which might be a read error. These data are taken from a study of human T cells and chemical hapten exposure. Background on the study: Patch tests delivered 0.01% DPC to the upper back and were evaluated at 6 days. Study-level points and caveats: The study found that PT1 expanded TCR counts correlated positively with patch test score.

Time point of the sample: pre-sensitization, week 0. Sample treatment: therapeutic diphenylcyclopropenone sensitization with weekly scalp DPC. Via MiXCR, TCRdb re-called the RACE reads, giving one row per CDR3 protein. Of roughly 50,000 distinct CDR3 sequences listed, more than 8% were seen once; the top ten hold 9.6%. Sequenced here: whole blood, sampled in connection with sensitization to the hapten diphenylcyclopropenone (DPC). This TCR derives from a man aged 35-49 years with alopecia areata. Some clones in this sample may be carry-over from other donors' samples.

Written as DNA, the CDR3 is TGTGCCAGCAGAAAAGGACAGCTTGAAAACTTC. This encodes CASRKGQLENF. The rearrangement links TRBV28 to TRBJ2-4; tentative D call: TRBD1 (6 bases). This CDR3 has 11 amino acids. The germline V gene encodes CDR1 MDHEN and CDR2 SYDVKM.